The rows below give T cell receptor beta chains drawn from one sample of a study of blood T cells in healthy people across ages. One entry per CDR3 protein results from TCRdb running MiXCR on the 5' RACE reads. Of approximately 690,000 distinct CDR3 sequences listed, approximately 40% are singletons. Sequenced input: blood. The receptors stem from a man older than 75 in good health. Each CDR3 is given with its conserved first and last residue. D genes are given only for firm matches. Expanded clones are given a class, and other clones once, few, many or no size at all.

v_call	clone_size	d_call	j_call	cdr3_nt	cdr3_aa
TRBV20-1	.	.	TRBJ1-2	TGCAGTGTCCCGTTGGTTCCCTATGGCTACACCTTC	CSVPLVPYGYTF
TRBV21-1	few	.	TRBJ2-1	TGTGCCAGCAGCACTGTTCTCAATGAGCAGTTCTTC	CASSTVLNEQFF
TRBV7-9	many	TRBD1	TRBJ1-3	TGTGCCAGCAGCTCGCAGGGGGATGGAAACACCATATATTTT	CASSSQGDGNTIYF
TRBV10-3	.	.	TRBJ2-4	TGTGCCATCAGCCCGGGGTTGGGCTCTGGGGACATTCAGTACTTC	CAISPGLGSGDIQYF
TRBV6-6	.	TRBD2	TRBJ2-3	TGTGCCAGCAGCCCAAGCGGGAGGGGCGGCACAGATACGCAGTATTTT	CASSPSGRGGTDTQYF
TRBV12-3/TRBV12-4	.	.	TRBJ2-7	TGTGCCAGCAGTTTAGCTCTGGGGGGACCCTACGAGCAGTACTTC	CASSLALGGPYEQYF
TRBV18	.	TRBD1	TRBJ1-6	TGTGCCAGCTCACCGATAGCGATGCTGGGGACAGGGGGTGATTCACCCCTCCACTTT	CASSPIAMLGTGGDSPLHF
TRBV7-7	.	.	TRBJ2-3	TGTGCTAGCAGCTTTGTGGAGGGCCCCACAGATACGCAGTATTTT	CASSFVEGPTDTQYF
TRBV7-8	.	TRBD1	TRBJ2-4	TGTGCCAGCAGCTCTGCCGGGACAGGGATAGGGAACATTCAGTACTTC	CASSSAGTGIGNIQYF
TRBV7-2	.	TRBD1	TRBJ1-2	TGTGCCAGCAGTGAAAAGACAGGGCTATATGGCTACACCTTC	CASSEKTGLYGYTF
TRBV20-1	.	TRBD1	TRBJ2-1	TGCAGTGCCTCGTTGAGGGGACAGGGGTTCTACAATGAGCAGTTCTTC	CSASLRGQGFYNEQFF
TRBV4-2	.	TRBD2	TRBJ2-1	TGTGCCAGCAGCCAACCGGGACTAGCGGGAGAGGAGCAGTTCTTC	CASSQPGLAGEEQFF
TRBV7-8	.	.	TRBJ2-1	TGTGCCAGCAGCTTAGCGGGGAGCGGGCAGGCGAGCTCCTACAATGAGCAGTTCTTC	CASSLAGSGQASSYNEQFF
TRBV3-1	.	.	TRBJ2-7	TGTGCCAGCAGCCAATCCGACTACGAGCAGTACTTC	CASSQSDYEQYF
TRBV9	.	.	TRBJ2-3	TGTGCCAGCAGCGTATCCTCGCGGGGTACGGATACGCAGTATTTT	CASSVSSRGTDTQYF
TRBV4-2	.	.	TRBJ2-7	TGTGCCAGCAGCCCTAGAGCGGGCAACTACTACGAGCAGTACTTC	CASSPRAGNYYEQYF
TRBV5-1	few	.	TRBJ1-2	TGCGCCAGCAGCTTGCAGGTCGGGGACTATGGCTACACCTTC	CASSLQVGDYGYTF
TRBV3-1	.	TRBD2	TRBJ2-7	TGTGCCAGCAGCCAACGTAACGGGGGGAGCTCCTACAATGAGCAGTACTTC	CASSQRNGGSSYNEQYF
TRBV3-1	few	.	TRBJ1-1	TGTGCCAGCAGCCAAGGAAAGGTGAACACTGAAGCTTTCTTT	CASSQGKVNTEAFF
TRBV9	.	.	TRBJ2-7	TGTGCCAGCGGGCCGGCGGGTCGCGAGCAGTACTTC	CASGPAGREQYF
TRBV4-1	.	.	TRBJ1-4	TGCGCCAGCAGCCCCGACACGTCCTTTAATGAAAAACTGTTTTTT	CASSPDTSFNEKLFF
TRBV5-1	.	TRBD2	TRBJ2-3	TGCGCCAGCAGCTTGACGTCTCAGCGGGGGGGCACAGATACGCAGTATTTT	CASSLTSQRGGTDTQYF
TRBV20-1	.	TRBD1	TRBJ1-6	TGCAGTGCTAGGACCCCGGGACAGGGTGCTTCACCCCTCCACTTT	CSARTPGQGASPLHF
TRBV4-3	few	TRBD2	TRBJ2-5	TGCGCCAGCAGCCAAGATTTCGGCGGGAGGGCCGCGGAGACCCAGTACTTC	CASSQDFGGRAAETQYF
TRBV20-1	few	TRBD2	TRBJ2-1	TGCAGTGCCCCTGGGACTAGCGGCTTCAACAATGAGCAGTTCTTC	CSAPGTSGFNNEQFF
TRBV2	.	TRBD1	TRBJ2-3	TGTACCAGCAGCAGACAGGGGGCTCGGACAGATACGCAGTATTTT	CTSSRQGARTDTQYF
TRBV11-3	many	.	TRBJ2-7	TGTGCCAGCAGCTTAAGCGTCAATGAGCAGTACTTC	CASSLSVNEQYF
TRBV25-1	few	TRBD1	TRBJ2-1	TGTGCCAGCAGTGCCCAACTCGACAGGGCCGGTGAGCAGTTCTTC	CASSAQLDRAGEQFF
TRBV7-2	.	.	TRBJ2-7	TGTGCCAGCAGCCCAAAGGGGGGGCCCTACGAGCAGTACTTC	CASSPKGGPYEQYF
TRBV7-3	.	.	TRBJ2-4	TGTGCCAGCAACTCCTACGGAGGGCCCTCTATAGCCAAAAACATTCAGTACTTC	CASNSYGGPSIAKNIQYF
TRBV9	.	.	TRBJ1-4	TGTGCCAGCAGCGGAGGGTCCCAGGGGAATGAAAAACTGTTTTTT	CASSGGSQGNEKLFF
TRBV25-1	few	.	TRBJ2-7	TGTGCCAGCTTGTCCTTCAAGGACGAGCAGTACTTC	CASLSFKDEQYF
TRBV5-1	few	TRBD2	TRBJ2-7	TGCGCCAGCAGCTTGGACACGGGACTAGGGCTCGACGAGCAGTACTTC	CASSLDTGLGLDEQYF
TRBV7-9	few	TRBD2	TRBJ2-5	TGTGCCAGCAGCTTAACGTCTAGCGGTCAAGAGACCCAGTACTTC	CASSLTSSGQETQYF
TRBV5-8	.	.	TRBJ1-2	TGTGCCAGCAGCTCCACGGGGAGGGCATATGGCTACACCTTC	CASSSTGRAYGYTF
TRBV4-3	.	TRBD1	TRBJ2-5	TGCGCCAGCAGCCATTTGACAGGGGCTTACAATGAGCAGTACTTC	CASSHLTGAYNEQYF
TRBV10-3	few	.	TRBJ2-6	TGTGCCATCAGTGAGATGGCGGCAGTCTCTGGGGCCAACGTCCTGACTTTC	CAISEMAAVSGANVLTF
TRBV20-1	.	.	TRBJ2-7	TGCAGTGCTAGGCAGGGCCCTGGGGGATACGAGCAGTACTTC	CSARQGPGGYEQYF
TRBV20-1	.	TRBD2	TRBJ2-4	TGTAGTGCCGACAGGACTAGCGGGGACCTAGCCAAAAACATTCAGTACTTC	CSADRTSGDLAKNIQYF
TRBV7-2	.	.	TRBJ2-7	TGTGCCAGCAGCTTAGATCTACTGAGCTCCTACGAGCAGTACTTC	CASSLDLLSSYEQYF
TRBV28	.	TRBD2	TRBJ2-1	TGTGCCAGCAAAGGTAATGGACTAGCGGGAGAGGAGCAGTTCTTC	CASKGNGLAGEEQFF
TRBV12-3/TRBV12-4	once	.	TRBJ2-2	TGTGCCAGCAGTTTAAACGGGGAGCTGTTTTTT	CASSLNGELFF
TRBV30	.	.	TRBJ1-1	TGTGCCTGGAGTGTACTTGGAGATGAAGCTTTCTTT	CAWSVLGDEAFF
TRBV20-1	.	.	TRBJ1-4	TGCAGTGCTAGGGTAGGAGAAAAACTGTTTTTT	CSARVGEKLFF
TRBV25-1	.	.	TRBJ2-1	TGTGCCAGCAGTGCGGCGGGGAACTTGCATGAGCAGTTCTTC	CASSAAGNLHEQFF
TRBV4-3	.	TRBD2	TRBJ2-7	TGCGCCAGCAGCCTCGGACTAGCGGGGAACTACGAGCAGTACTTC	CASSLGLAGNYEQYF
TRBV7-8	.	.	TRBJ1-4	TGTGCCAGCAGCTTAGCTGGCGGGGGGCGAACTAATGAAAAACTGTTTTTT	CASSLAGGGRTNEKLFF
TRBV7-2	once	TRBD1	TRBJ2-1	TGTGCCAGCAGCCTCGACAGGGTCGGTGAGCAGTTCTTC	CASSLDRVGEQFF
TRBV15	.	.	TRBJ2-1	TGTGCCACCAGCAGAGAGGGGGCTATCCGTGAGCAGTTCTTC	CATSREGAIREQFF
TRBV18	.	TRBD1	TRBJ2-2	TGTGCCAGCTCACCGACAGGGCCAAACCCAAACACCGGGGAGCTGTTTTTT	CASSPTGPNPNTGELFF